The T cell receptor (beta chain) described here comes from a study of OX40 agonist ivuxolimab in advanced cancers. Broadly, across the study: The costimulatory receptor OX40 (CD134) was targeted by ivuxolimab, a fully human IgG2 agonistic monoclonal antibody. The paper reports the monotherapy dose-escalation portion (N = 52 patients) of the phase I ivuxolimab trial. Peripheral TCRbeta sequencing was intended to test whether TCR sequence diversity was altered and clonal T-cell expansion was caused by ivuxolimab. The dose-escalation cohort was 82.7% male with a mean age of around 64 years, ranging from roughly 20 to 80. Patients were allowed to have had prior anti-PD-1, anti-PD-L1 or anti-CTLA-4 therapy, and roughly 40% of the dose-escalation patients had been treated with checkpoint inhibitors. Partial responses occurred in three dose-escalation patients: two with cutaneous melanoma and one with hepatocellular carcinoma. Intravenous ivuxolimab was administered to patients every 2 weeks at six dose levels: 0.01, 0.1, 0.3, 1.5, 3 and 10 mg/kg. Of the roughly 50 dose-escalation patients, hepatocellular carcinoma was present in about 20, melanoma in some 15, renal cell carcinoma in 9 and head and neck cancer in 9. General conclusions and limits of the study: The antigen specificity of the peripheral T cells that underwent clonal expansion was not determined. At doses of 0.1 to 3.0 mg/kg, clonal expansion of both CD4+ and CD8+ T cells in blood was seen between baseline and week 6. In the 0.1-3.0 mg/kg groups, partial responders had among the lowest normalized peripheral clonal expansion, particularly in CD8+ T cells. After ivuxolimab, CD8+ T cells had more expanded clones than CD4+ T cells on average. Low levels of normalized T-cell clonal expansion were also seen in some nonresponding patients.

The table lists this clone with a count of one. Its antigen target is currently unknown. Per-base quality was not reported, and no clone a single base away is much larger than it. Genomic DNA was isolated from the sorted cells so that the TCRbeta CDR3 region could be sequenced. TCRbeta CDR3 regions were sequenced using the immunoSEQ Assay. In TCRdb, the immuneACCESS table is reduced to in-frame sequences with V and J assigned. These tables do not hold every clone; where another copy was compared, an unresolved V gene accounts for under half, and the others remain unexplained. The sample records around 80,000 clones, about 88% of which are singletons. The leading ten clones occupy 0.85% to 1% of the sample. The CDR3, cysteine through phenylalanine, is 14 amino acids long. CDR3 DNA is the only sequence kept; it has 42 bases, read in frame from the first base. The trim is 3 bases for V and 6 bases for J, with a gap of 11 bases between the germline ends. As encoded in the germline V gene, CDR1 is KGHSH while CDR2 is LQKENI.

The trial excluded patients who had a history of autoimmune disease or were on systemic immunosuppression. In every dose cohort, peripheral blood was drawn for TCR sequencing at baseline, cycle 4 day 1, and cycle 7 day 1. The samples were taken from a phase I, first-in-human, multicenter, open-label dose-escalation trial of ivuxolimab. The trial enrolled adults with locally advanced or metastatic head and neck squamous cell, hepatocellular, melanoma or renal cell carcinoma. Before TCR sequencing, CD4+ T cells and CD8+ T cells were sorted from peripheral blood as separate populations. The sample here was CD4+ or CD8+ T cells sorted from blood, taken in a trial of the OX40 agonist ivuxolimab. The receptor chain draws on TRBV18 and TRBJ2-2; TRBD1 might be the D gene, on 5 matching bases. The sequence came from an adult with an advanced solid tumor such as melanoma, head and neck, liver or kidney cancer. The CDR3 corresponds to CASSPAQAAGELFF. The nucleotide sequence reads TGTGCCAGCTCACCGGCACAGGCCGCCGGGGAGCTGTTTTTT.